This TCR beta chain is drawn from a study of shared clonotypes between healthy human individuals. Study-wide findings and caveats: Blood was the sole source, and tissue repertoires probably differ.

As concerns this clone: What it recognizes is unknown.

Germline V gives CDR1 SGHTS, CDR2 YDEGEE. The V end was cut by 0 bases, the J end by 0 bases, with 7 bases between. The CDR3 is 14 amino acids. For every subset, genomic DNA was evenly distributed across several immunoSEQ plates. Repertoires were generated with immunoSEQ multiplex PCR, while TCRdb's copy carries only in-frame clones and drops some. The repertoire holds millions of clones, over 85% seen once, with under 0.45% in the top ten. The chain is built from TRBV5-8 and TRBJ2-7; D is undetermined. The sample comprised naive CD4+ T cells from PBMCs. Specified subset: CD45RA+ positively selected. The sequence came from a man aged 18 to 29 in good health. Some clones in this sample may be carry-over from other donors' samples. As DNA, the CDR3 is TGTGCCAGCAGCTTGGAGGTCAACTCCTACGAGCAGTACTTC. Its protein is CASSLEVNSYEQYF.